This is a list of T cell receptor beta chains from one sample in a study of CD8 T cells in ankylosing spondylitis. TCRdb called the 5' RACE reads again in MiXCR, with one record for every CDR3 protein. The sample lists approximately 250,000 distinct CDR3 sequences, roughly 25% occurring once. The material sequenced was blood, either unsorted or a sorted T cell fraction (not recorded which). The receptors shown here come from a male donor with ankylosing spondylitis or in good health (not recorded which). CDR3s include the opening cysteine and the closing phenylalanine or tryptophan. D genes are given only for firm matches. For some rows the clone size is stated as once, few or many, or as a class when expanded; others skip it.

abundance	j_gene	d_gene	v_gene	CDR3aa	CDR3nt
NA	TRBJ2-5	TRBD2	TRBV12-3/TRBV12-4	CASSFAREGTQYF	TGTGCCAGCAGTTTCGCGAGGGAGGGGACCCAGTACTTC
few	TRBJ2-7	TRBD2	TRBV4-2	CASSQELAEYYEQYF	TGTGCCAGCAGCCAAGAACTAGCGGAATACTACGAGCAGTACTTC
NA	TRBJ2-3	TRBD1	TRBV7-6	CASSSGQGPDTQYF	TGTGCCAGCAGCTCCGGACAGGGACCAGATACGCAGTATTTT
NA	TRBJ2-3	TRBD2	TRBV29-1	CSVEGGGATDTQYF	TGCAGCGTTGAAGGCGGGGGGGCCACAGATACGCAGTATTTT
NA	TRBJ1-3	NA	TRBV20-1	CSAELGHGNTIYF	TGCAGTGCGGAACTGGGACACGGAAACACCATATATTTT
NA	TRBJ2-7	NA	TRBV23-1	CASSQCQGGPIPSYEQYF	TGCGCCAGCAGTCAATGTCAGGGGGGCCCCATTCCATCCTACGAGCAGTACTTC
many	TRBJ2-3	TRBD2	TRBV20-1	CSARSDGSGTDTQYF	TGCAGTGCGCGCTCCGACGGTAGCGGGACAGATACGCAGTATTTT
many	TRBJ2-5	NA	TRBV12-3/TRBV12-4	CASRGQGQETQYF	TGTGCCAGCAGAGGCCAGGGGCAAGAGACCCAGTACTTC
NA	TRBJ2-5	NA	TRBV20-1	CSAPERRGWETQYF	TGCAGTGCTCCAGAAAGACGGGGTTGGGAGACCCAGTACTTC
many	TRBJ1-6	TRBD1	TRBV12-3/TRBV12-4	CASSSQGAGNSPLHF	TGTGCCAGCAGCAGTCAGGGGGCGGGAAATTCACCCCTCCACTTT
many	TRBJ2-3	NA	TRBV20-1	CSARPSFDREGSTDTQYF	TGCAGTGCTAGGCCCTCCTTCGACAGGGAGGGGAGCACAGATACGCAGTATTTT
many	TRBJ2-7	TRBD1	TRBV12-3/TRBV12-4	CASSFRGPTYEQYF	TGTGCCAGCAGTTTTAGGGGGCCTACCTACGAGCAGTACTTC
once	TRBJ2-1	NA	TRBV5-4	CASSLFGSSRGNEQFF	TGTGCCAGCAGCTTGTTTGGATCCTCCAGGGGCAATGAGCAGTTCTTC
few	TRBJ1-1	NA	TRBV29-1	CSVVKLNTEAFF	TGCAGCGTTGTGAAGCTAAACACTGAAGCTTTCTTT
NA	TRBJ2-7	NA	TRBV30	CAWNVSPSYEQYF	TGTGCCTGGAACGTGTCCCCCTCCTACGAGCAGTACTTC
few	TRBJ1-6	NA	TRBV20-1	CSAKGRISPLHF	TGCAGTGCTAAAGGAAGGATCTCACCCCTCCACTTT
many	TRBJ2-1	NA	TRBV20-1	CSARGWGPVEQFF	TGCAGTGCTAGAGGGTGGGGGCCGGTTGAGCAGTTCTTC
NA	TRBJ2-7	NA	TRBV10-3	CATAKLAYEQYF	TGTGCCACCGCCAAGCTGGCCTACGAGCAGTACTTC
NA	TRBJ2-5	NA	TRBV5-1	CASSLGGSKQETQYF	TGCGCCAGCAGCTTGGGAGGCAGTAAGCAAGAGACCCAGTACTTC
many	TRBJ1-6	NA	TRBV6-2/TRBV6-3	CASSLQNSPLHF	TGTGCCAGCAGTTTGCAGAATTCACCCCTCCACTTT
few	TRBJ2-7	TRBD1	TRBV7-9	CASIPRTGKEQYF	TGTGCCAGCATCCCCCGGACAGGGAAGGAGCAGTACTTC
few	TRBJ2-7	TRBD2	TRBV6-1	CASSLPGTSGSREQYF	TGTGCCAGCAGTCTCCCCGGGACTAGCGGGTCGAGGGAGCAGTACTTC
NA	TRBJ2-5	NA	TRBV20-1	CSVYGGETQYF	TGCAGTGTCTACGGGGGAGAGACCCAGTACTTC
NA	TRBJ1-6	TRBD1	TRBV20-1	CSARRTGGNYNSPLHF	TGCAGTGCCAGACGGACAGGGGGGAACTATAATTCACCCCTCCACTTT
NA	TRBJ2-2	NA	TRBV12-3/TRBV12-4	CASTLGGRATTGELFF	TGTGCCAGCACCCTGGGAGGCAGGGCCACCACCGGGGAGCTGTTTTTT
few	TRBJ2-5	TRBD1	TRBV20-1	CSPEFREPQGSQQETQYF	TGCAGTCCTGAGTTTAGAGAACCACAGGGGTCCCAGCAAGAGACCCAGTACTTC
NA	TRBJ2-7	NA	TRBV27	CASSPDGQISYEQYF	TGTGCCAGCAGTCCAGACGGACAGATTTCCTACGAGCAGTACTTC
NA	TRBJ2-7	NA	TRBV29-1	CSALSARSVYEQYF	TGCAGCGCCCTGAGCGCCAGGTCGGTCTACGAGCAGTACTTC
NA	TRBJ2-1	TRBD1	TRBV20-1	CSAGQGGQSYNEQFF	TGCAGTGCTGGCCAAGGGGGACAGTCCTACAATGAGCAGTTCTTC
few	TRBJ2-7	TRBD2	TRBV6-5	CASGRSSYEQYF	TGTGCCTCCGGGAGGAGCTCCTACGAGCAGTACTTC
NA	TRBJ2-3	TRBD1	TRBV10-3	CAISESTGGKTDTQYF	TGTGCCATCAGTGAGTCGACAGGGGGGAAGACAGATACGCAGTATTTT
NA	TRBJ2-7	NA	TRBV10-3	CAISEFSPSSYEQYF	TGTGCCATCAGTGAGTTCAGTCCAAGCTCCTACGAGCAGTACTTC
many	TRBJ1-5	NA	TRBV7-8	CASSLHRVGNQPQHF	TGTGCCAGCAGCTTACACAGGGTGGGAAATCAGCCCCAGCATTTT
NA	TRBJ2-7	TRBD1	TRBV20-1	CSARFGQGARYYEQYF	TGCAGTGCTAGATTCGGACAGGGGGCGCGATACTACGAGCAGTACTTC
NA	TRBJ2-1	NA	TRBV29-1	CSDAAWDNEQFF	TGCAGCGACGCCGCCTGGGACAATGAGCAGTTCTTC
many	TRBJ2-7	TRBD2	TRBV3-1	CASSPGTSQYEQYF	TGTGCCAGCAGCCCCGGGACTAGCCAGTACGAGCAGTACTTC
few	TRBJ1-6	NA	TRBV5-6	CASSFDWTANSPLHF	TGTGCCAGCAGCTTTGATTGGACAGCGAATTCACCCCTCCACTTT
NA	TRBJ2-5	NA	TRBV7-2	CASSHRRGQETQYF	TGTGCCAGCAGCCACCGAAGAGGTCAAGAGACCCAGTACTTC
NA	TRBJ1-2	NA	TRBV12-3/TRBV12-4	CASSSDNYGYTF	TGTGCCAGCAGTTCCGATAACTATGGCTACACCTTC
few	TRBJ2-7	TRBD1	TRBV20-1	CSARRRQGRSYEQYF	TGCAGTGCTAGACGGCGACAGGGGAGGTCCTACGAGCAGTACTTC
NA	TRBJ1-2	NA	TRBV4-1	CASSPGAGGRRGYGYTF	TGCGCCAGCAGCCCTGGGGCGGGGGGCAGACGAGGTTATGGCTACACCTTC
many	TRBJ2-1	TRBD1	TRBV14	CASSHRTGVIIDEQFF	TGTGCCAGCAGCCACCGGACAGGGGTAATTATCGATGAGCAGTTCTTC
many	TRBJ2-3	NA	TRBV18	CASSPGGPGDTQYF	TGTGCCAGCTCACCAGGCGGGCCAGGGGATACGCAGTATTTT
few	TRBJ1-4	NA	TRBV20-1	CSASVRQLHNEKLFF	TGCAGTGCTAGTGTTAGACAGCTCCATAATGAAAAACTGTTTTTT
many	TRBJ2-5	TRBD2	TRBV20-1	CSAQGLAGARKQETQYF	TGCAGTGCTCAAGGACTAGCGGGGGCCCGAAAACAAGAGACCCAGTACTTC
NA	TRBJ2-5	TRBD2	TRBV28	CASSSTSGGAGETQYF	TGTGCCAGCAGTTCGACTAGCGGGGGGGCGGGGGAGACCCAGTACTTC
NA	TRBJ2-3	NA	TRBV19	CASSILRPRSTDTQYF	TGTGCCAGTAGTATCCTCCGGCCACGGAGCACAGATACGCAGTATTTT